The 10 T cell receptor beta chains below all came from one sample that was sequenced in a study of blood T cell repertoires in COVID-19. Here immunoSEQ multiplex PCR was the method, and the copy in TCRdb shows in-frame clones only, minus some. Of 150,000 or so clones listed, roughly 80% are singletons. The sample taken for sequencing was peripheral blood. The origin of the receptors is a woman of 80 years or more with acute or convalescent COVID-19.

This chain connects TRBV7-2 to TRBJ2-1; 10 nucleotides line up with TRBD1. CDR3 length: 16 amino acids. The V gene end was trimmed by 5 bases and the J gene end by 4 bases; junction bases not matched to a gene: 8. The germline V gene encodes CDR1 SGHTA and CDR2 FQGNSA. CDR3: CASSVYWTGGYNEQFF. CDR3 nucleotides: TGTGCCAGCAGCGTGTACTGGACAGGGGGTTACAATGAGCAGTTCTTC.

This clone was seen more than once but under ten times. The chain employs TRBV15 and TRBJ1-1, with a weak D call TRBD1 (6 bases). CDR1 is LNHNV and CDR2 is YYDKDF in the germline V gene (reference sequence). Between the trimmed V and J ends, which lost 0 bases and 4 bases, there was a span of 12 bases. The CDR3 has 15 amino acids. CDR3 protein: CATSRDRGAGTEAFF. Written as DNA, the CDR3 is TGTGCCACCAGCAGAGATCGGGGGGCGGGCACTGAAGCTTTCTTT. The full variable domain, completed using reference TRBV15 and TRBJ1-1, is DAMVIQNPRYQVTQFGKPVTLSCSQTLNHNVMYWYQQKSSQAPKLLFHYYDKDFNNEADTPDNFQSRRPNTSFCFLDIRSPGLGDTAMYLCATSRDRGAGTEAFFGQGTRLTVV.

J is TRBJ1-6 and V is TRBV7-2, with 7 bases lining up with TRBD1. Germline values: CDR1 SGHTA, CDR2 FQGNSA. The V segment lost 5 bases and the J segment 9 bases; nucleotides outside the gene matches: 10. The CDR3 runs 15 residues. The CDR3 reads CASSQTQGSLSPLHF. CDR3 DNA sequence: TGTGCCAGCAGCCAAACACAGGGGAGTCTTTCACCCCTCCACTTT. Full variable domain (remainder filled in from reference TRBV7-2 and TRBJ1-6): GAGVSQSPSNKVTEKGKDVELRCDPISGHTALYWYRQSLGQGLEFLIYFQGNSAPDKSGLPSDRFSAERTGGSVSTLTIQRTQQEDSAVYLCASSQTQGSLSPLHFGNGTRLTVT.

The chain joins TRBV6-2 or TRBV6-3 to TRBJ2-3; D is perhaps TRBD2 (6 bases). This CDR3 has 14 residues. Trimming stripped 2 bases from V and 3 bases from J, with 9 bases between. Germline V gene data show CDR1 as MNHEY and CDR2 as SVGEGT. CDR3 nucleotides: TGTGCCAGCAGTTACGGGGGGAGGACAGATACGCAGTATTTT. It yields the protein CASSYGGRTDTQYF.

The chain recombines TRBV10-3 with TRBJ1-5; D remains ambiguous. This CDR3 is built from 16 residues. Per the germline V gene, CDR1 is ENHRY and CDR2 is SYGVKD. The ends were cut back, 1 base at V and 6 bases at J, with 16 bases in the middle. CDR3 region: CAISEFDTQLGQPQHF. The CDR3 DNA is TGTGCCATCAGTGAGTTCGACACCCAATTGGGTCAGCCCCAGCATTTT.

V usage is TRBV7-3 and J usage is TRBJ1-2; D possibly corresponds to TRBD1 (5 bases). V lost 5 bases and J 5 bases, leaving 12 bases between the germline ends. The CDR3 covers 13 residues. Germline V lookup: CDR1 SGHTA, CDR2 FQGTGA. CDR3 coding DNA: TGTGCCAGCAGCCTCGACAGAGGTTATGGCTACACCTTC. Its protein is CASSLDRGYGYTF.

CDR3 DNA: TGTGCCAGCAGTGGCGCACTGGGAGGGTCCACTGAAGCTTTCTTT. Encoded protein: CASSGALGGSTEAFF. This sequence joins TRBV2 and TRBJ1-1; no definite D call. V lost 4 bases to trimming and J lost 4 bases, with 16 bases between them. This CDR3 is 15 amino acids long. Germline CDR1 SNHLY, CDR2 FYNNEI.

This clone was counted between two and nine times. The chain employs TRBV19 and TRBJ2-3; weak D call: TRBD1 (6 bases). CDR3 size: 15 residues. Germline V gene data show CDR1 as LNHDA and CDR2 as SQIVND (reference sequence). With 5 bases removed from V and 3 bases from J, the gap between germline ends came to 15 bases. CDR3 amino acids: CASSEDRGATDTQYF. The CDR3 bases are TGTGCCAGTAGTGAGGACAGAGGGGCAACAGATACGCAGTATTTT.

The sample holds one count of this clone. CDR3 nucleotide sequence: TGTGCCTGGAGGAGTGGTGCAGGCCTAAATCAGCCCCAGCATTTT. Translated: CAWRSGAGLNQPQHF. V is TRBV30 and J is TRBJ1-5; no reliable D call. The CDR3 extends over 15 amino acids. V lost 3 bases and J lost 4, with 16 bases in between. The germline CDR1 and CDR2 sequences are GTSNPN and SVGIG (reference sequence).

This clone was observed at least ten times. The rearrangement uses TRBV30 and TRBJ1-2; D uncertain. Trimming stripped 4 bases from V and 8 bases from J, with 17 bases between. CDR3 length: 13 residues. Germline values: CDR1 GTSNPN, CDR2 SVGIG (reference sequence). The CDR3 region has the DNA TGTGCCTGGATACCGGGAGAGACGGGCGGCTACACCTTC. Translated: CAWIPGETGGYTF. The full variable domain, its missing parts supplied by reference TRBV30 and TRBJ1-2, is SQTIHQWPATLVQPVGSPLSLECTVEGTSNPNLYWYRQAAGRGLQLLFYSVGIGQISSEVPQNLSASRPQDRQFILSSKKLLLSDSGFYLCAWIPGETGGYTFGSGTRLTVV.